What follows is one T cell receptor beta chain and its context. As yet, its antigen is unknown. This may be a read error, as it is one base from a much larger clone. This entry belongs to a study of CD8+CD57+ T cells in acquired aplastic anemia. Study-wide results and caveats: No significant difference in CD8+ Simpson's diversity was found between patients and controls.

TCR beta VDJ and CDR3 profiling used genomic DNA as template. TCRdb reprocessed the reads via MiXCR and lists one record per CDR3 protein. Of a few hundred thousand distinct CDR3 sequences listed, roughly a third were seen once; the top ten hold 0.8% to 0.85%. CDR1 is ENHRY and CDR2 is SYGVKD in the germline V gene. The CDR3 is 14 residues long. Selection for sequencing was limited to patients who had shown CD8+CD57+ cell expansion by flow cytometry. The sample consisted of sorted CD4+, CD8+, or CD8+CD57+ T cells (not recorded which) from PBMCs. This sequence originates from a human donor with aplastic anemia. V and J are TRBV10-3 and TRBJ1-1; D ambiguous. The CDR3: CAIRVRGRVTGAFF. CDR3 nucleotides: TGTGCCATCAGAGTCAGAGGAAGAGTCACTGGAGCTTTCTTT.